These 9 T cell receptor beta chains were all obtained from the same sample, sequenced in a study of a mutant IDH1 vaccine in newly diagnosed glioma. Time point meaning: baseline, week 1 (first vaccination visit). Treatment denoted: pre-vaccination baseline after standard-of-care therapy. Assay: immunoSEQ multiplex PCR; the TCRdb copy retains only in-frame clones and omits some. The sample lists approximately 70,000 clones; 79% were seen once. The input for sequencing was PBMCs, taken from a glioma patient treated with radiotherapy, temozolomide or both. The receptors derive from a man aged 45-60 years with glioma.

This sequence joins TRBV19 and TRBJ1-1; the D is unclear. The CDR3 consists of 13 residues. Trimming shortened V by 1 base and J by 5 bases, and 8 bases separated the two germline ends. Germline V CDR1 and CDR2: LNHDA, SQIVND (reference sequence). CDR3 bases: TGTGCCAGTAGTATAGTCACCGGGACTGAAGCTTTCTTT. It translates to CASSIVTGTEAFF.

The chain has TRBV5-4 and TRBJ1-3; the D is unclear. Trimming removed 0 bases from V and 4 bases from J, with 8 bases in between. The CDR3 has 14 residues. Germline V gives CDR1 SGHNT, CDR2 YYREEE (reference sequence). The CDR3 sequence: CASSLDVGGNTIYF. The CDR3 nucleotides read TGTGCCAGCAGCTTGGATGTGGGAGGAAACACCATATATTTT.

This chain uses TRBV27 with TRBJ2-7; D may be TRBD2 (6 bases). The CDR3 covers 14 residues. The V end lost 5 bases, the J end lost 7 bases, and 18 bases lay between the germline ends. CDR1 and CDR2 from the germline V gene are MNHEY and SMNVEV (reference sequence). The CDR3 DNA reads TGTGCCAGCAGTCTCGGGACTCTCTTGAGGGAGCAGTACTTC. Protein sequence: CASSLGTLLREQYF.

The V and J genes are TRBV19 and TRBJ2-1; weak D call: TRBD2 (6 bases). V was trimmed by 1 base and J by 2 bases, leaving 9 bases between them. Germline loops: CDR1 LNHDA, CDR2 SQIVND (reference sequence). The length of the CDR3 is 15 residues. CDR3 DNA: TGTGCCAGTAGTATAGGGACTACCCCCTACAATGAGCAGTTCTTC. It encodes CASSIGTTPYNEQFF. Looking up the rest from reference TRBV19 and TRBJ2-1 gives the full variable domain: DGGITQSPKYLFRKEGQNVTLSCEQNLNHDAMYWYRQDPGQGLRLIYYSQIVNDFQKGDIAEGYSVSREKKESFPLTVTSAQKNPTAFYLCASSIGTTPYNEQFFGPGTRLTVL.

This clone was seen a handful of times. The same CDR3 can be traced to other DNA sequences in this sample. The rearrangement joins TRBV29-1 to TRBJ2-1; D is unclear. Germline V gene lookup returns CDR1 SQVTM and CDR2 ANQGSEA. The CDR3 sequence is 8 residues long. The germline V and J ends were trimmed by 4 bases and 9 bases, with 1 base remaining between them. Here the CDR3 reads CSVGEQFF. The CDR3 region has the DNA TGCAGCGTTGGTGAGCAGTTCTTC.

The V gene is TRBV29-1, the J gene TRBJ2-1; D may be TRBD2 (5 bases). Germline V gene sequence: CDR1 SQVTM, CDR2 ANQGSEA. This CDR3 is 13 amino acids long. Trimming stripped 4 bases from V and 0 bases from J, with 7 bases between. CDR3 DNA: TGCAGCGTTGGGGAGAGCTCCTACAATGAGCAGTTCTTC. This encodes CSVGESSYNEQFF.

The rearrangement joins TRBV12-5 to TRBJ2-2, with unresolved D. The CDR3 has 13 amino acids. V was pared by 2 bases and J by 0 bases, with 1 base between. Per the germline V gene, CDR1 is LGHNT and CDR2 is FRNRAP. The CDR3: CASGLSNTGELFF. In DNA form, the CDR3 reads TGTGCTAGTGGTTTGTCGAACACCGGGGAGCTGTTTTTT.

A few counts support this clone. The chain is built from TRBV11-1 and TRBJ1-1; no reliable D call. The CDR3 runs 15 residues. With 1 base removed from V and 11 bases from J, the gap between germline ends came to 20 bases. Germline CDR1 SGHAT, CDR2 FQDESV (reference sequence). The CDR3: CASSLERYSRMYAFF. For the CDR3, the DNA is TGTGCCAGCAGCTTAGAGCGTTACTCGAGAATGTATGCTTTCTTT.

The chain carries TRBV5-6 and TRBJ2-1; D gene unclear. This CDR3 is built from 12 residues. The germline V gene encodes CDR1 SGHDT and CDR2 YYEEEE. V shed 4 bases and J shed 15 bases, with 17 bases lying between them. The CDR3 loop reads CASSKEGRSRFF. The CDR3 DNA reads as TGTGCCAGCAGCAAAGAAGGACGGTCAAGGTTCTTC.